This T cell receptor (beta chain) derives from a study of CD8 T cells in Susac syndrome. This CDR3 is 15 amino acids long. The V segment lost 2 bases and the J segment 4 bases; nucleotides outside the gene matches: 7. CDR1 and CDR2 (germline): SGHRS, YFSETQ. This clonotype came up once. RNA in amounts of about 0.5 to 1 ug was reverse transcribed with random hexamers. MiXCR was run by TCRdb on the immunoSEQ multiplex PCR reads, yielding one entry per CDR3 protein. The sample includes more than 100,000 distinct CDR3 sequences, roughly 76% of them seen just once. V gene TRBV5-1 combines with J gene TRBJ2-7; 9 bases fit TRBD2. The sequenced sample consisted of CD8+ T cells from PBMCs. The source is a human donor with multiple sclerosis. CDR3 sequence: CASSFTAGGPYEQYF. Here the CDR3 DNA reads TGCGCCAGCAGCTTTACCGCGGGGGGGCCGTACGAGCAGTACTTC.